This T cell receptor beta chain was recorded in a study of T cell repertoires in cytomegalovirus infection. From germline, CDR1 is SGHAT and CDR2 FQNNGV. V lost 1 base, J lost 5 bases, and 14 bases lay in between. The CDR3 totals 15 residues. This clonotype was seen a few times. No antigen is known for it. TCRdb reprocessed the reads via MiXCR and lists one record per CDR3 protein. Of approximately 990,000 distinct CDR3 sequences listed, around 30% are singletons. V is TRBV11-2 and J is TRBJ2-5; D possibly corresponds to TRBD1 (5 bases). The starting material was cultured CD8+ T cells from PBMCs, obtained from culture after CMV antigen stimulation. The TCR originated in a human donor in good health (CMV status not recorded). Some clones in this sample may be carry-over from other donors' samples. CDR3: CASSLGGWGEETQYF. CDR3 bases: TGTGCCAGCAGCTTAGGGGGCTGGGGCGAGGAGACCCAGTACTTC.